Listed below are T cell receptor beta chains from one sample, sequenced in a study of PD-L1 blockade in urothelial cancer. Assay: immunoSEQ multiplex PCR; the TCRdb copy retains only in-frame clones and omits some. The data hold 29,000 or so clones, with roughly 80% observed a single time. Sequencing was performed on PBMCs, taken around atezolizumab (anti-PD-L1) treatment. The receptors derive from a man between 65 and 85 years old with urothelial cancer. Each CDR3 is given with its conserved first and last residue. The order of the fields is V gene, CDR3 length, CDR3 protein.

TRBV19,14,CASSNPGQGNIQYF
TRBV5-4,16,CASSDQGRWGGNTIYF
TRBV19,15,CASSTPNSGGDYQYF
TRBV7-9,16,CASYPSGTSGSGELFF
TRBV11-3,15,CASSGGSDARETQYF
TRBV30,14,CAWRGGQESNGYTF
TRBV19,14,CASRSSGREGEQFF
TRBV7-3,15,CASSVRLAGDNEQFF
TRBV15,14,CATSSADRWQPQHF
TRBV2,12,CASSADRARLFF
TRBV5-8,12,CASSAHPDTQYF
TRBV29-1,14,CSVLTGATNYGYTF
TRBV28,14,CASSFPTGYNEQFF
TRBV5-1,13,CASSLTLNTEAFF
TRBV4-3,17,CASSLANLKTGKVEAFF